This section outlines one T cell receptor (beta chain) sequence together with its context. This clonotype has only a few counts. This receptor's antigen is unknown. The input lacks base qualities; no much larger clone sits a single base away. The method was 5' RACE. This sample was sequenced with an Illumina HiSeq 2500. A second PCR of roughly 7 to 11 cycles was performed with a sample-barcoded 5' primer and a J-beta primer mix. Each TCR beta cDNA molecule received a unique molecular identifier from a template-switch 5' adaptor carrying 12 random nucleotides. Each sample yielded at least 3 million CDR3-containing paired-end reads. All of the RNA was converted into first-strand cDNA using the Mint cDNA synthesis kit, with a TRBC-specific oligonucleotide serving as the primer. Following uracil-DNA glycosylase treatment, a first 18-cycle PCR with universal primers M1SS and BC2_uni_R was performed on all cDNA. From the authors' description of their analysis: For normalization, 1 million high-quality reads were randomly selected from each sample, with every read carrying a distinct molecular identifier. Instead of being binned into consensus sequences, reads that shared molecular identifiers were thrown out. CDR3 identification, clonotype clustering and error correction used MiTCR with a Q25 quality threshold and the strictest error-elimination algorithm. A nonparametric unseen species model with Euler transformation was used to estimate lower-bound total TCR beta diversity. The public sequencing data were trimmed at Q25 with fastp and processed into clonotypes with MiXCR by TCRdb, which kept only in-frame beta chains. Rows are combined by CDR3 protein, so each entry shows the most common genes and DNA. The V and J calls reflect TCRdb's pipeline rather than the authors' work. Present in this sample are approximately 880,000 distinct CDR3 sequences, roughly 52% of which were seen just once. Together, the top ten hold around an eighth of the sample.

This sample was included in a study of blood T cells in healthy people across ages (dated by TCRdb to between 2015 and 2017). Concerning the study at large: Template switching captured roughly one uniquely barcoded TCR beta cDNA molecule per two T cells in model experiments. The study measured age-related changes in TCR beta repertoire diversity using deep sequencing normalized with unique cDNA molecular identifiers. Four age groups were formed from the donors: young (average about 16 years), middle-aged (just under 40), aged (roughly 59) and long-lived (more than 75). To avoid experimental bias, donors of different ages were randomly spread across the sequencing lanes. The study analyzed two additional independent replicas of 1 million unique cDNA reads from the same blood draw for two donors, one aged 18 to 29 and one aged 80 or older.

Study-level results and caveats: The long-lived group showed more naive CD4+ T cells, fewer expanded clones and increased TCR diversity than the aged group, suggesting age selection. As age increased, observed TCR beta diversity per million T cells dropped in a roughly linear way, and a significant reduction was already evident by age about 36. Estimates of total diversity from one million sequenced T cells were regarded as lower bounds and underestimates. Because the CMV infection status of the donors was unknown, age-related changes in expanded clonotypes may potentially have been confounded. Bulk unsorted PBMC profiling prevented conclusive comparison of naive and antigen-experienced compartments. Observed TCR beta diversity correlated strongly with the percentage of naive T cells measured by flow cytometry.

The CDR3 holds 15 amino acids from the cysteine to the phenylalanine. The kept DNA is CDR3 alone, 45 bases in frame from the first base. Taken from the germline V gene (reference sequence), the CDR1 and CDR2 loops are LNHNV and YYDKDF. V loses 1 base of germline sequence and J loses 2 bases, and the interval between the two ends is 9 bases. The approximately 40 donors, aged roughly 6 to 100 years, were systemically healthy Caucasian individuals from Russia. Each donor gave around 9.5 milliliters of peripheral blood, collected into EDTA-treated Vacutainer tubes. Ficoll-Paque density-gradient centrifugation was used to isolate PBMCs, with at least 7 million obtained per sample. Trizol reagent was used to extract total RNA from PBMCs, with at least 5 micrograms per sample. Naive CD45RAhigh/CD27high T cell percentages were measured by flow cytometry on a PBMC aliquot from every donor.

Sequences were obtained from blood. The receptor chain draws on TRBV15 and TRBJ2-1, and the D gene may be TRBD1, 6 bases matching. The sequence derives from a man aged 30 to 39 in good health. This receptor carries the CDR3 CATSRVGATYNEQFF. In nucleotide form, the sequence is TGTGCCACCAGCAGAGTGGGGGCAACCTACAATGAGCAGTTCTTC.